The T cell receptor (beta chain) under discussion was sequenced for a study of blood T cell repertoires in COVID-19. Study-wide context: PBMCs, B-cell-depleted T cells, or T cells were the source of the cDNA or gDNA that made up the material.

Assay: immunoSEQ multiplex PCR; the TCRdb copy retains only in-frame clones and omits some. In the table there are some 170,000 clones, more than 75% of which are singletons. CDR3 length: 14 residues. The germline CDR1 and CDR2 sequences are MGHRA and YSYEKL. The V and J ends lost 0 bases and 6 bases respectively, with 11 bases between them. Everyone who took part was roughly 18 to 89 years old, and they came from 24 US areas. The sequencing input was PBMCs or T cells enriched from blood (not recorded which). The clonotype was recovered from a human donor with acute COVID-19. The donor label of this sample is uncertain. The genes are TRBV4-1 and TRBJ1-2; D remains unclear. The CDR3 nucleotides are TGCGCCAGCAGCCAAGATCTGGGAGGCGATGGCTACACCTTC. Amino acid sequence: CASSQDLGGDGYTF.